This T cell receptor beta chain was documented in a study of T cell repertoires in cytomegalovirus infection. There are 16 residues in the CDR3. Germline assignment: CDR1 DFQATT and CDR2 SNEGSKA (reference sequence). Unmatched junction bases numbered 20, after V lost 6 bases and J lost 9 bases. From the reads, TCRdb called clonotypes with MiXCR, one entry per CDR3 protein. The sample yields some 130,000 distinct CDR3 sequences, 25% to 35% seen once. In the case of this clonotype: Its antigen is not identified.

The gene calls are TRBV20-1 and TRBJ2-1; 7 bases match TRBD1. The sequence was collected from a human donor in good health (CMV status not recorded). Some clones in this sample may be carry-over from other donors' samples. The sample consisted of CD8+ T cells from cultured PBMCs, taken from culture after CMV antigen stimulation. Here the CDR3 DNA reads TGCAGTGCACCCCCGGGACAGTTATTTGTCTCGGGTGAGCAGTTCTTC. Encoded protein: CSAPPGQLFVSGEQFF.